This entry describes one TCR beta chain. These data originate in a study of blood T cell repertoires in COVID-19. Across the whole study: The cDNA or gDNA used as material had been derived from T cells, B-cell-depleted T cells, or PBMCs.

Authors' analysis steps: For nucleated cells, counts were estimated from reference gene primer amplification. Clones were sequenced by immunoSEQ multiplex PCR, and TCRdb holds only the in-frame ones, with some missing. V, J and clone size derive from that table, while D and trimming were established from the DNA sequence. The sample contains about 360,000 clones, around 84% of which appear only once. The TCR comes from a human donor in a cohort sampled during active COVID-19. The sample taken for sequencing was peripheral blood.

The CDR3 is CATSREGLAGYTDTQYF. Here the CDR3 DNA reads TGTGCCACCAGCAGAGAGGGACTAGCGGGATACACAGATACGCAGTATTTT. The chain is built from TRBV15 and TRBJ2-3; 13 bases fit TRBD2. CDR1 and CDR2 (germline): LNHNV, YYDKDF (reference sequence). The CDR3 sequence is 17 residues long. J was trimmed by 2 bases and V by 0 bases; bases with no gene match: 2.